This T cell receptor beta chain emerged from a study of naive and memory T cell subsets. Alpha and beta libraries were amplified separately from the second PCR onward. Both TRBC1 and TRBC2 were covered by a beta constant-region primer of two equimolar oligonucleotides. Ligated cDNA was amplified by four rounds of PCR with nested alpha and beta constant-region primers and SP2. TCRdb reprocessed the UMI-ligation and nested PCR reads with MiXCR, giving one entry per CDR3 protein. The data contain about 120,000 distinct CDR3 sequences, 36% of them singletons. Germline trimming cut 5 bases from V and 4 bases from J; bases unmatched to any gene: 4. The CDR3 totals 13 residues. Germline-derived CDR1 and CDR2 are SGHRS and YFSETQ.

The specimen sequenced was central memory CD4+ T cells from blood. The receptor comes from a human donor in good health. This chain joins TRBV5-1 and TRBJ2-7; 9 bases are a match to TRBD2. The CDR3 is CASRILAGYEQYF. Here the CDR3 DNA reads TGCGCCAGCAGGATACTAGCGGGTTACGAGCAGTACTTC.